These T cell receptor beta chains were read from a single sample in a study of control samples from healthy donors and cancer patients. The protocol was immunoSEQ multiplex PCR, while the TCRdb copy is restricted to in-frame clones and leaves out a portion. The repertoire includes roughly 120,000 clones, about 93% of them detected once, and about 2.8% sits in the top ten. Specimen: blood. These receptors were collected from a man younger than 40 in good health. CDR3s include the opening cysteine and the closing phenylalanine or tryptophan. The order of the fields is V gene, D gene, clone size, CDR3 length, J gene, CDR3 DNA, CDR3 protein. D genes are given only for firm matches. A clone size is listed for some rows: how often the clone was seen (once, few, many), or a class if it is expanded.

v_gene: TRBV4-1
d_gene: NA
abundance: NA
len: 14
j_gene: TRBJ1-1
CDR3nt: TGCGCCAGCAGCCGCTTAGGGGAGAACACTGAAGCTTTCTTT
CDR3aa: CASSRLGENTEAFF

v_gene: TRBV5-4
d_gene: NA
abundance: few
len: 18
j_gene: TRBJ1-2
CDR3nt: TGTGCCAGCAGCCCTTCTATCTTGACAGGCGGCGGGGGCTATGGCTACACCTTC
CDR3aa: CASSPSILTGGGGYGYTF

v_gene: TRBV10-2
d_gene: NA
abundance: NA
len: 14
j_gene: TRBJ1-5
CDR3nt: TGCGCCAGCAGTGAGTCGGGAAGCCATCAGCCCCAGCATTTT
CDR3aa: CASSESGSHQPQHF

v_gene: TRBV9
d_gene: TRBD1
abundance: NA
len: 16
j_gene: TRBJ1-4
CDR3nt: TGTGCCAGCAGGAAGGGAGGGGGCGGAACTAATGAAAAACTGTTTTTT
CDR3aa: CASRKGGGGTNEKLFF

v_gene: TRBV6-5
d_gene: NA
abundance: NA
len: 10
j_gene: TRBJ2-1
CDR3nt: TGTGCCAGCAGTCGCAATGAGCAGTTCTTC
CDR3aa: CASSRNEQFF

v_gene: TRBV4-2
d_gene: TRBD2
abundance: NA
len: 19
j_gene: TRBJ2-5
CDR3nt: TGTGCCAGCAGCTCCGCCGGACGCTCAGGCGGGGGGGCCGGGGAGACCCAGTACTTC
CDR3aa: CASSSAGRSGGGAGETQYF

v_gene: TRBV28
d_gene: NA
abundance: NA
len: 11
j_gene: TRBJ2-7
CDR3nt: TGTGCCAGCAGTTCAGACTACGAGCAGTACTTC
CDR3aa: CASSSDYEQYF

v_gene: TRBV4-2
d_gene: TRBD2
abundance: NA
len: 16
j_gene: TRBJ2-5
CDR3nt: TGTGCCAGCAGCCAAGATGGCGGGGGGCAGGCAGAGACCCAGTACTTC
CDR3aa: CASSQDGGGQAETQYF

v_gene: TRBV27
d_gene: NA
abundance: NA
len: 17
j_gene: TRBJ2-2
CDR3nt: TGTGCCAGCAGTTTATCGCCTCGATTCCGGGCTGGGGGGGAGCTGTTTTTT
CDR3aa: CASSLSPRFRAGGELFF

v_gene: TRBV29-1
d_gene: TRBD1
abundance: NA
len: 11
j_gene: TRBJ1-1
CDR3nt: TGCAGCGTTGACGACAGGGACGAAGCTTTCTTT
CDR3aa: CSVDDRDEAFF

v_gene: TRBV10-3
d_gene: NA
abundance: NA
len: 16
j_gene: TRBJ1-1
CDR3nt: TGTGCCATCAGTGAGGTTCCCACAGGGTTAAGCACTGAAGCTTTCTTT
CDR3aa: CAISEVPTGLSTEAFF

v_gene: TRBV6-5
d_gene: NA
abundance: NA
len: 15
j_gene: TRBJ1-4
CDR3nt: TGTGCCAGCATGAGGTCGTGGGGGCGCGGGGAAAAACTGTTTTTT
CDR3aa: CASMRSWGRGEKLFF

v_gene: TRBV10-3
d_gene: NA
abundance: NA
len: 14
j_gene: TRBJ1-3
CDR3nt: TGTGCCATCAGTGAGCCCACGCCCGGCACCACCATATATTTT
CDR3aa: CAISEPTPGTTIYF

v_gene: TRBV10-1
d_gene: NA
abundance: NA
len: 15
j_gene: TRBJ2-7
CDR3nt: TGCGCCAGCAGTGAGTCGGGGGCGGGCTCGGGGGAGCAGTACTTC
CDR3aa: CASSESGAGSGEQYF

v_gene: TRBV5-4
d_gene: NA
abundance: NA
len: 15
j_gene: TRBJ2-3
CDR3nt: TGTGCCAGCAGCTTGACGAGCGGACACACAGATACGCAGTATTTT
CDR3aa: CASSLTSGHTDTQYF

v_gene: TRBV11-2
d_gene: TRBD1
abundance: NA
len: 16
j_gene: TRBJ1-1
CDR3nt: TGTGCCAGCAGCCCCCCCGCGACAGGGGTGAACACTGAAGCTTTCTTT
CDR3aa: CASSPPATGVNTEAFF

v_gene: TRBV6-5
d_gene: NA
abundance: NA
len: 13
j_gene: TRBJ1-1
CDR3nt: TGTGCCAGCAGCTCGGGAGCGAACACTGAAGCTTTCTTT
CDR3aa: CASSSGANTEAFF

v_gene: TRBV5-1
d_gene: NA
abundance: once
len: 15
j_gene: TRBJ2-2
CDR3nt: TGCGCCAGCAGCTCTAGGGGGGAGAACACCGGGGAGCTGTTTTTT
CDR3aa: CASSSRGENTGELFF

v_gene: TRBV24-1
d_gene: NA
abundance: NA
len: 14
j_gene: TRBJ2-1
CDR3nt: TGTGCCACCAGTGATTCTACAGGGGGGGATGAGCAGTTCTTC
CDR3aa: CATSDSTGGDEQFF

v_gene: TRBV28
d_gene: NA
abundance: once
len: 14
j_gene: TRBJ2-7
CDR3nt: TGTGCCAGCAGCCCCTCCGGCAGGTCCTACGAGCAGTACTTC
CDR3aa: CASSPSGRSYEQYF

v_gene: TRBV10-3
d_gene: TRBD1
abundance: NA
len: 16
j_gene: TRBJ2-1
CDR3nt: TGTGCCATCAGCCTCAACCACGGGACAGGATACAATGAGCAGTTCTTC
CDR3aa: CAISLNHGTGYNEQFF